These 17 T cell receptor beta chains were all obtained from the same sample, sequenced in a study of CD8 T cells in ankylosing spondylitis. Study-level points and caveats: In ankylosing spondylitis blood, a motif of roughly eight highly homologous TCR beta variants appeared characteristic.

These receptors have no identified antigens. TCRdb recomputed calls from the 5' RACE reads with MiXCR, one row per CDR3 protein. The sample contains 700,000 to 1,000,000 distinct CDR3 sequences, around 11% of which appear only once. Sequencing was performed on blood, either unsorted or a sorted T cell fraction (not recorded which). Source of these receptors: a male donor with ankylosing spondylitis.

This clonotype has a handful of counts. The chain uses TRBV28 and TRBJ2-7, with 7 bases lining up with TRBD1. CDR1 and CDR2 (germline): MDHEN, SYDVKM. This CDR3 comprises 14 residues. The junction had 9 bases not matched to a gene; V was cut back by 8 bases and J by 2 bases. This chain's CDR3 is CASLSRQGAYEQYF. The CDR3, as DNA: TGTGCCAGCTTATCTCGACAGGGAGCCTACGAGCAGTACTTC.

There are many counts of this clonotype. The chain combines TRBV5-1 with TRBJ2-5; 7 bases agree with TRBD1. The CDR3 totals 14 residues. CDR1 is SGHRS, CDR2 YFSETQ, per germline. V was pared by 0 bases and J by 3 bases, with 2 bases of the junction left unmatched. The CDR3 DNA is TGCGCCAGCAGCTTGGTGGGGACAGAAGAGACCCAGTACTTC. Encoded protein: CASSLVGTEETQYF.

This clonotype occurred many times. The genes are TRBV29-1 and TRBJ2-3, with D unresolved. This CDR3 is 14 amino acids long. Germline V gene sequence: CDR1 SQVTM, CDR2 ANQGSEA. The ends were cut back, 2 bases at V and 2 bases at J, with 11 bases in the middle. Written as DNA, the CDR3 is TGCAGCGTTGAACCCCTCGGAATCACAGATACGCAGTATTTT. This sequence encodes CSVEPLGITDTQYF.

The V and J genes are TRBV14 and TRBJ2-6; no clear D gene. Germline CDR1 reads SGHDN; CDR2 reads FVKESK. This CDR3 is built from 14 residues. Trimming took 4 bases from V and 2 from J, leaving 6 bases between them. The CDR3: CASSPFTGANVLTF. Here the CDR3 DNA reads TGTGCCAGCAGCCCCTTTACTGGGGCCAACGTCCTGACTTTC.

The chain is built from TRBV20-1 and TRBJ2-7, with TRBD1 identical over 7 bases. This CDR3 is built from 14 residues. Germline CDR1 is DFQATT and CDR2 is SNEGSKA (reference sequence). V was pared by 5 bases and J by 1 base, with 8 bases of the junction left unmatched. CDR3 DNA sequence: TGCAGTGCTCGTTCCAGGGGGTGGTCCTACGAGCAGTACTTC. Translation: CSARSRGWSYEQYF.

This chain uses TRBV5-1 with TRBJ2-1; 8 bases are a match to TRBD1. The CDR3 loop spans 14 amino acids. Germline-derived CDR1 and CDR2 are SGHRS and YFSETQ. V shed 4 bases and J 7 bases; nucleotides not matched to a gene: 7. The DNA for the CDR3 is TGCGCCAGCAGCGATCAGGGGGCGCGGAATGAGCAGTTCTTC. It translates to CASSDQGARNEQFF.

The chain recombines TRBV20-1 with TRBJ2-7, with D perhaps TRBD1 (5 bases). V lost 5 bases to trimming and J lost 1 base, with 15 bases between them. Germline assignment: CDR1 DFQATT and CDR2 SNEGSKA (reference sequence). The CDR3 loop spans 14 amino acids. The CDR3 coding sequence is TGCAGTGCTGGGATAAGGGGTCCTTCCTACGAGCAGTACTTC. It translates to CSAGIRGPSYEQYF.

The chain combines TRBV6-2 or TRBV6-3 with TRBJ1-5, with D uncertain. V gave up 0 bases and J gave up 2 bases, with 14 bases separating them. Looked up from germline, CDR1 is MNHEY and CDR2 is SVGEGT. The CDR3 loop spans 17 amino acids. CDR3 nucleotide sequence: TGTGCCAGCAGTTACTCAACTGGGCAGAGAGGCAATCAGCCCCAGCATTTT. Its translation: CASSYSTGQRGNQPQHF.

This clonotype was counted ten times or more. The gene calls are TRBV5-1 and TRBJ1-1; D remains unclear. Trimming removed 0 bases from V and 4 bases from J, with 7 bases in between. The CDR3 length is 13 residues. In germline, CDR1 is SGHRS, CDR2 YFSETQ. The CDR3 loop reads CASSLGPVTEAFF. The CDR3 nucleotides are TGCGCCAGCAGCTTGGGACCGGTCACTGAAGCTTTCTTT.

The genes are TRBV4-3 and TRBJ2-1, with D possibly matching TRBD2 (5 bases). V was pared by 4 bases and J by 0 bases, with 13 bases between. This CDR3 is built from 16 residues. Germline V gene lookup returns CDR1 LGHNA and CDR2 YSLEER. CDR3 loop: CASSRIAQSSYNEQFF. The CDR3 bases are TGCGCCAGCAGCCGTATAGCGCAGAGCTCCTACAATGAGCAGTTCTTC.

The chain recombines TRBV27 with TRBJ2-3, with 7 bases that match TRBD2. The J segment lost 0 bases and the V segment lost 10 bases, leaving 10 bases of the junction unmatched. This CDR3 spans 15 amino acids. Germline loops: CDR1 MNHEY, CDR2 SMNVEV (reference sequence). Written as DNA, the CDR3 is TGTGCCACCCAAGTTATCGGGGGGAGCACAGATACGCAGTATTTT. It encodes CATQVIGGSTDTQYF.

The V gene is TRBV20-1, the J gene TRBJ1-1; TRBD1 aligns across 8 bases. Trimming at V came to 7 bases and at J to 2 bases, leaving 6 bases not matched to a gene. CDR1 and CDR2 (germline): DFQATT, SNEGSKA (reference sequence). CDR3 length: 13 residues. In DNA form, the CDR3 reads TGCAGTGTTCCGGGACAGGTAAACACTGAAGCTTTCTTT. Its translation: CSVPGQVNTEAFF.

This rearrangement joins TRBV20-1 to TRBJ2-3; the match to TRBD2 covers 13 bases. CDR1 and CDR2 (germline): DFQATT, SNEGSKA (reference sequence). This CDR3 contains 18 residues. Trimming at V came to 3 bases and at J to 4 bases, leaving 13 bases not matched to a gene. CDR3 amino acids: CSARSLAGGYGTADTQYF. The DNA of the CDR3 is TGCAGTGCTAGGTCACTAGCGGGAGGGTACGGGACGGCAGATACGCAGTATTTT.

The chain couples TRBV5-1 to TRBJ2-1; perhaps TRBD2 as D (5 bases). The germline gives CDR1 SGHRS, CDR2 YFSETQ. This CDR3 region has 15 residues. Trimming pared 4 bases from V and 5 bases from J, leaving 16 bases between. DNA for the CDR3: TGCGCCAGCAGCAAAGGACTGGAGCTGAACAATGAGCAGTTCTTC. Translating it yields CASSKGLELNNEQFF. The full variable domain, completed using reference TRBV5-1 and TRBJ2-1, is KAGVTQTPRYLIKTRGQQVTLSCSPISGHRSVSWYQQTPGQGLQFLFEYFSETQRNKGNFPGRFSGRQFSNSRSEMNVSTLELGDSALYLCASSKGLELNNEQFFGPGTRLTVL.

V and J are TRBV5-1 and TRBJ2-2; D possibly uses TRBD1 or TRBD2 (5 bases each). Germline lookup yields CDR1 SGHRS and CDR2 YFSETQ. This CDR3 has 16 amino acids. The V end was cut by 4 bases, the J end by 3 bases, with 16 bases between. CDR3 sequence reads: CASSTRQRADTGELFF. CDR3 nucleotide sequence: TGCGCCAGCAGCACCAGACAGAGGGCGGACACCGGGGAGCTGTTTTTT.

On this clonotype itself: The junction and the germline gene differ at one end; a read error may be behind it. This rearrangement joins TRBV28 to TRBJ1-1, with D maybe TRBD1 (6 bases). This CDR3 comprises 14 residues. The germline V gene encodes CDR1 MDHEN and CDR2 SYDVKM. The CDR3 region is CSSRSTGLTKGAFF. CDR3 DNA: TGTTCCAGCAGGTCTACAGGGCTAACCAAGGGGGCTTTCTTT.

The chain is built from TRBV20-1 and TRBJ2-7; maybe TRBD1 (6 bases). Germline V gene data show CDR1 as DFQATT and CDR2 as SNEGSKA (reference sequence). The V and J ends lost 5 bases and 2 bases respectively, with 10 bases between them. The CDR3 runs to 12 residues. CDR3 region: CSAGGHPYEQYF. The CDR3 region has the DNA TGCAGTGCTGGGGGACACCCCTACGAGCAGTACTTC.